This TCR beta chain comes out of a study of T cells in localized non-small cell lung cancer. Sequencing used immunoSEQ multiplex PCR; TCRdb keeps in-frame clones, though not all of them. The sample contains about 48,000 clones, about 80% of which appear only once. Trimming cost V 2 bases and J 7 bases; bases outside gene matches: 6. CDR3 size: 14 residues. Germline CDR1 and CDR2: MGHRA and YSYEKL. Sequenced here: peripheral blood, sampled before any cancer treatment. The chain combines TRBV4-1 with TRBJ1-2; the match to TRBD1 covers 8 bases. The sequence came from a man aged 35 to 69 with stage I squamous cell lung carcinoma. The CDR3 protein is CASSQPGQGSGYTF. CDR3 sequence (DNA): TGCGCCAGCAGCCAACCCGGACAGGGAAGTGGCTACACCTTC.